The TCR beta chain described here comes from a study of beta chain features in type 1 diabetes. Study information: Healthy donors resembled patients in age, gender and cell yields. All samples together contributed 90 million to 110 million sorted cells for examination.

The authors sorted CD4+ naive, central memory, regulatory and stem cell-like memory cells via CD45RO/CCR7/CD25/CD127/CD95/CD27. There are 14 residues in the CDR3. V dropped 2 bases and J dropped 5 bases, with 11 bases sitting between them. Germline values: CDR1 SGHRS, CDR2 YFSETQ. Study-wide points: In every one of the four CD4+ subsets, TCRB CDR3s were moderately but significantly shorter in Type 1 diabetes patients. A greater similarity of naive, central memory and Treg TCRB repertoires was seen among patients than among healthy donors.

This clone was seen a few times. Its target is not known. Every isolated RNA sample was fully reverse transcribed, so sequencing captured expressed TCRB transcripts. Libraries were prepared by immunoSEQ multiplex PCR; TCRdb keeps only in-frame clonotypes and omits some of them. Of roughly 220,000 clones in the sample, about a sixth were seen once. This chain joins TRBV5-1 and TRBJ2-1, with D unresolved. The sample was naive CD4+ T cells from blood. The TCR originated in a young man with type 1 diabetes. The CDR3 spells CASSLPTNHNEQFF. CDR3 nucleotide sequence: TGCGCCAGCAGCTTACCTACCAACCACAATGAGCAGTTCTTC.